The source of this T cell receptor beta chain is a study of blood T cell repertoires in COVID-19. Study context: There were acute and convalescent COVID-19 samples, and they came from the United States, Italy and Spain. T cells, B-cell-depleted T cells, or PBMCs provided the cDNA or gDNA that served as material.

Under the authors' procedure: For nucleated cells, counts were estimated from reference gene primer amplification. Using immunoSEQ multiplex PCR, the repertoire was profiled, and TCRdb retains in-frame clones only, with some absent. The V and J calls and clone size are taken from that table; D and trimming were inferred from the DNA. Of 35,000 to 55,000 clones listed, around 91% are singletons. V was pared by 1 base and J by 2 bases, with 1 base of the junction left unmatched. The CDR3 runs to 16 residues. Germline V gene lookup returns CDR1 LGHNA and CDR2 YSLEER. Sequenced: peripheral blood. The origin of this receptor is a man in his forties or fifties with active COVID-19. The V call is TRBV4-3, the J call TRBJ2-5; the match to TRBD2 covers 13 bases. The DNA for the CDR3 is TGCGCCAGCAGCCAAGGACTAGCGGGGGGACAAGAGACCCAGTACTTC. Translating gives CASSQGLAGGQETQYF.